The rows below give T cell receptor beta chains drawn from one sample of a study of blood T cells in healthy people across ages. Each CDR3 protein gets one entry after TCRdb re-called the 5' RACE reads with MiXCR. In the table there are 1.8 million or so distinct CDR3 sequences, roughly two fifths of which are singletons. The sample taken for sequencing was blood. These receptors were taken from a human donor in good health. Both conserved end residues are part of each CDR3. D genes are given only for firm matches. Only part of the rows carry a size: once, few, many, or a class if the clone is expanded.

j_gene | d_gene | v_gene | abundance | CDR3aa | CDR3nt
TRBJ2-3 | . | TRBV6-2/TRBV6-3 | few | CASRPQGRSTDTQYF | TGTGCCAGCAGGCCCCAGGGGCGAAGCACAGATACGCAGTATTTT
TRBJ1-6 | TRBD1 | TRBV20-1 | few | CSARGTGGGLINSPLHF | TGCAGTGCTAGAGGGACAGGGGGGGGACTGATCAATTCACCCCTCCACTTT
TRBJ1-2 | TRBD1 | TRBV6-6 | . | CASSSTGIPYGYTF | TGTGCCAGCAGCTCGACAGGGATCCCCTATGGCTACACCTTC
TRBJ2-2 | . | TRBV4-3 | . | CASSSLAGELFF | TGCGCCAGCAGTTCATTAGCCGGGGAGCTGTTTTTT
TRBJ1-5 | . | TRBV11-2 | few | CASGRENQPQHF | TGTGCCAGCGGCCGGGAGAATCAGCCCCAGCATTTT
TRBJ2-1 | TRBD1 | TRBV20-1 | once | CSATPSMGTGFKDEQFF | TGCAGTGCTACCCCATCGATGGGGACAGGGTTTAAGGATGAGCAGTTCTTC
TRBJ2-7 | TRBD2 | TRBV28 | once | CASSKRGRSSYEQYF | TGTGCCAGCAGTAAGCGGGGGCGATCCTCCTACGAGCAGTACTTC
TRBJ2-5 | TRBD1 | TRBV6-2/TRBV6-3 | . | CASSPWGQGVQTQYF | TGTGCCAGCAGTCCCTGGGGACAGGGAGTGCAGACCCAGTACTTC
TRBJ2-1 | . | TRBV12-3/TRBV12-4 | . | CTSSLDGTRNNEQFF | TGTACCAGCAGTCTAGACGGGACAAGAAACAATGAGCAGTTCTTC
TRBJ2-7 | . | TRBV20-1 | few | CSARNLGAGFPYEQYF | TGCAGTGCTAGAAATCTCGGGGCGGGGTTCCCCTACGAGCAGTACTTC
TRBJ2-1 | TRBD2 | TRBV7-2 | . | CASSSQRGREFF | TGTGCCAGCAGCTCGCAGCGGGGGCGTGAGTTCTTC
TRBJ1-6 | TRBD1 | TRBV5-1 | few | CASSLTDRGYRSPLHF | TGCGCCAGCAGCTTGACGGACAGGGGGTATCGTTCACCCCTCCACTTT